The clone carrying this TCR beta chain was seen once. Germline CDR1 SGHVS, CDR2 FQNEAQ. This CDR3 has 14 residues. With 5 bases removed from V and 5 bases from J, the gap between germline ends came to 15 bases. The source of the sample is a study of T cell changes during pregnancy in multiple sclerosis. The protocol was immunoSEQ multiplex PCR, while the TCRdb copy is restricted to in-frame clones and leaves out a portion. This table holds around 68,000 clones, around 92% found once. The TCR was taken from a female donor in good health, enrolled as a control in a pregnancy study. This specimen was peripheral blood, taken after pregnancy. The genes are TRBV7-8 and TRBJ2-5, with no clear D. CDR3 in DNA: TGTGCCAGCAGCCCCCGGGTGCTATGGGAGACCCAGTACTTC. Translating gives CASSPRVLWETQYF.